This TCR beta chain was retrieved from a study of Ad26.COV2.S vaccination and SARS-CoV-2 variants. Study information: Ad26.COV2.S, an intramuscular injection, was given once or twice 56 days apart.

The repertoire was sequenced with immunoSEQ multiplex PCR; TCRdb's copy has only in-frame clones and lacks some. Here the sample spans a few hundred thousand clones, 85% to 90% being singletons. Study-wide results and caveats: Compared with placebo recipients, vaccine recipients had higher spike-specific TCR breadth.

In regard to this clone: No antigen is known for it.

Treatment in this sample: 19 received Ad26.COV2.S at low or high dose, single or two shots; about 5 received placebo; per-sample allocation not given. Specimen acquisition occurred on day 63 following the initial vaccine or placebo injection. Germline loops: CDR1 LGHDT, CDR2 YNNKEL (reference sequence). This CDR3 spans 12 amino acids. V lost 0 bases to trimming and J lost 5 bases, with 2 bases between them. The source of this sequence is a person aged 18 to 65 who received the Ad26.COV2.S COVID-19 vaccine or a placebo. The V and J genes are TRBV3-1 (or the pseudogene TRBV3-2) and TRBJ1-3; unclear D gene. Sequences were derived from peripheral blood, sampled in a trial of Ad26.COV2.S vaccine versus placebo. In DNA form, the CDR3 reads TGTGCCAGCAGCCAAGAACGAAACACCATATATTTT. This encodes CASSQERNTIYF.